What follows are 9 T cell receptor beta chains derived from one specimen sequenced in a study of OX40 agonist ivuxolimab in advanced cancers. The table came from immunoSEQ multiplex PCR; TCRdb's copy has only in-frame clones and leaves some out. The repertoire consists of around 100,000 clones, with roughly 89% occurring once and the leading ten covering approximately 0.35%. Sequenced here: CD4+ or CD8+ T cells sorted from blood, sampled in a trial of the OX40 agonist ivuxolimab. The receptors derive from an adult with an advanced solid tumor such as melanoma, head and neck, liver or kidney cancer.

The chain joins TRBV6-4 to TRBJ2-7; 7 bases line up with TRBD2. The germline V gene encodes CDR1 MRHNA and CDR2 SNTAGT. The CDR3 extends over 16 amino acids. J gave up 4 bases and V 0 bases, and 9 bases lay outside the gene matches. The CDR3 nucleotides read TGTGCCAGCAGTGACTCTGGCGGGAGCCATCCTTACGAGCAGTACTTC. Translated, it gives CASSDSGGSHPYEQYF.

This chain joins TRBV28 and TRBJ1-5, with D perhaps matching TRBD1 (6 bases). Germline-derived CDR1 and CDR2 are MDHEN and SYDVKM. V was clipped by 3 bases and J by 0 bases, with 18 bases between them. CDR3 length: 18 residues. In nucleotides, the CDR3 is TGTGCCAGCAGTTTGAACAGGGACATTCAAAATAGCAATCAGCCCCAGCATTTT. Translated, it gives CASSLNRDIQNSNQPQHF. The variable domain in full, completed from reference TRBV28 and TRBJ1-5, reads DVKVTQSSRYLVKRTGEKVFLECVQDMDHENMFWYRQDPGLGLRLIYFSYDVKMKEKGDIPEGYSVSREKKERFSLILESASTNQTSMYLCASSLNRDIQNSNQPQHFGDGTRLSIL.

This chain joins TRBV7-3 and TRBJ2-7, with 7 bases aligning to TRBD1. CDR1 and CDR2 from the germline V gene are SGHTA and FQGTGA. With V trimmed by 3 bases and J by 4 bases, 3 bases remained unmatched. The CDR3 spans 13 residues. The CDR3 spells CASSLNRGYEQYF. The CDR3 DNA sequence: TGTGCCAGCAGCTTGAACAGGGGTTACGAGCAGTACTTC.

The chain employs TRBV28 and TRBJ2-7, with TRBD1 identical over 11 bases. CDR3 size: 16 residues. Germline V gene lookup returns CDR1 MDHEN and CDR2 SYDVKM. Losses at the gene ends were 1 base for V and 2 bases for J; bases not matched to a gene: 4. The CDR3 here is CASSLLGQGGTYEQYF. The CDR3 bases are TGTGCCAGCAGTTTATTGGGACAGGGGGGTACCTACGAGCAGTACTTC.

The chain couples TRBV12-5 to TRBJ1-4; D not certain. Germline CDR1 and CDR2: LGHNT and FRNRAP. CDR3 size: 13 residues. The V end lost 5 bases, the J end lost 8 bases, and 12 bases lay between the germline ends. The DNA of the CDR3 is TGTGCTAGTGGTCGCTCCGGGGAGGAAAAACTGTTTTTT. Its protein is CASGRSGEEKLFF. The full variable domain, with the rest looked up from reference TRBV12-5 and TRBJ1-4, is DARVTQTPRHKVTEMGQEVTMRCQPILGHNTVFWYRQTMMQGLELLAYFRNRAPLDDSGMPKDRFSAEMPDATLATLKIQPSEPRDSAVYFCASGRSGEEKLFFGSGTQLSVL.

This clone showed up just once. The chain uses TRBV6-1 and TRBJ2-3; D not resolved. The CDR3 sequence is 15 residues long. The V gene's germline CDR1 is MNHNS and CDR2 SASEGT. V was pared by 8 bases and J by 2 bases, with 17 bases between. The CDR3 loop is CASPGIGRPTDTQYF. The CDR3 bases are TGTGCCAGCCCTGGCATCGGACGCCCCACAGATACGCAGTATTTT.

The chain has TRBV28 and TRBJ1-2, with 9 bases fitting TRBD1. In germline, CDR1 is MDHEN, CDR2 SYDVKM. The CDR3 loop spans 12 amino acids. With V trimmed by 5 bases and J by 8 bases, 3 bases remained unmatched. In DNA, the CDR3 is TGTGCCAGCAGTGGGGACAGGGACGGCTACACCTTC. This translates into CASSGDRDGYTF.

V gene TRBV15 combines with J gene TRBJ2-5; D uncertain. CDR1 is LNHNV, CDR2 YYDKDF, per germline (reference sequence). CDR3 length equals 12 residues. Trimming took 0 bases from V and 1 from J, leaving 0 bases between them. CDR3 coding DNA: TGTGCCACCAGCAGAGACCAAGAGACCCAGTACTTC. Encoded protein: CATSRDQETQYF.

The chain joins TRBV14 to TRBJ2-5; D gene ambiguous. Between the trimmed V and J ends, which lost 5 bases and 5 bases, there was a span of 9 bases. CDR1 is SGHDN, CDR2 FVKESK, per germline. The CDR3 runs 12 residues. CDR3 loop: CASSGPGETQYF. The CDR3 DNA follows: TGTGCCAGCAGCGGGCCCGGGGAGACCCAGTACTTC.